This TCR beta chain was profiled in a study of blood T cell repertoires in COVID-19. Some clones are missing from TCRdb's copy, which holds only in-frame ones; the method was immunoSEQ multiplex PCR. This table has over 150,000 clones, about four fifths appearing once. Trimming removed 4 bases from V and 6 bases from J, with 15 bases in between. The CDR3 has 14 amino acids. Germline V gives CDR1 LNHDA, CDR2 SQIVND (reference sequence). Input material: peripheral blood. The V gene is TRBV19, the J gene TRBJ1-2; D is perhaps TRBD1 (5 bases). The sequence came from a woman between 55 and 75 years old with acute or convalescent COVID-19. CDR3 sequence (DNA): TGTGCCAGTAGTAGGCTAGGAGGGGAGGATGGCTACACCTTC. As protein: CASSRLGGEDGYTF.